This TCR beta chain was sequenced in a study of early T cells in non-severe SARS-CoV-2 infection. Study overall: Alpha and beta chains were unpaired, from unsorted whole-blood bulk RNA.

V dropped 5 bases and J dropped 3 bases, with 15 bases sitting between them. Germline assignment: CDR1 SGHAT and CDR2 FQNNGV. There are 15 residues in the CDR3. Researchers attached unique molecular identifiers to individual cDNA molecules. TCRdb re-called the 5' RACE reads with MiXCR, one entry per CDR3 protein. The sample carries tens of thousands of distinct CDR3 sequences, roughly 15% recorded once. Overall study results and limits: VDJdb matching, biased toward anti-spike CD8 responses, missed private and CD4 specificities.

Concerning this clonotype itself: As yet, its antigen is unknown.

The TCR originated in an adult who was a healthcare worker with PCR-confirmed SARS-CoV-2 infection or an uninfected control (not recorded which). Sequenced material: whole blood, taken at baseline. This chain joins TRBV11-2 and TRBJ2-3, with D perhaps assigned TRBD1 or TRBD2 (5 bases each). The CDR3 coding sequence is TGTGCCAGCAGCCCGGGGCCCTTAGCTACAGATACGCAGTATTTT. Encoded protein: CASSPGPLATDTQYF.